The following is a T cell receptor beta chain sequence with its context. Trimming left V 4 bases short and J 6 bases short, with 18 bases between. CDR1 is SQVTM, CDR2 ANQGSEA, per germline. CDR3 length equals 14 residues. Sequenced by immunoSEQ multiplex PCR; TCRdb stores in-frame clones only, minus some. The top ten hold around 8.7% of the sample, which has 100,000 to 150,000 clones, around 86% seen once. The record originates from a study of control samples from healthy donors and cancer patients. Sequenced material: blood. The TCR originated in a man between 35 and 55 years old in good health. This chain joins TRBV29-1 and TRBJ1-2, with no clear D. The CDR3 loop is CSVGRAWSSDGYTF. CDR3 coding DNA: TGCAGCGTTGGAAGGGCGTGGAGTTCCGATGGCTACACCTTC. The full variable domain, with the rest looked up from reference TRBV29-1 and TRBJ1-2, is SAVISQKPSRDICQRGTSLTIQCQVDSQVTMMFWYRQQPGQSLTLIATANQGSEATYESGFVIDKFPISRPNLTFSTLTVSNMSPEDSSIYLCSVGRAWSSDGYTFGSGTRLTVV.